The entry below describes one T cell receptor beta chain. Its antigen is unknown. The V gene end was trimmed by 9 bases and the J gene end by 5 bases; junction bases not matched to a gene: 7. Germline values: CDR1 MNHNS, CDR2 SASEGT. The CDR3 covers 14 residues. The source of the sample is a study of T cells after yellow fever vaccination. In the study overall: SMART-Seq v4 Ultra Low Input served to prepare low-cell-number fractions. Overall study findings and caveats: Most primary-vaccination clones reappeared after the booster (about 96% CD4, 88% CD8). Abundant clonotypes from the bulk population could have been carried over as contaminants into FACS-sorted repertoires.

In making TCR cDNA, 5'RACE template switching added a universal primer site and UMIs to it. TCRdb re-called the 5' RACE reads with MiXCR, one entry per CDR3 protein. The sample comprises around 590,000 distinct CDR3 sequences, roughly an eighth of which are singletons, and around 14% rests with the top ten. The source of this sequence is a man between 25 and 39 years old who received the YFV17D yellow fever vaccine. The source material was PBMCs, sampled on the day of the yellow fever booster vaccination. J is TRBJ2-1 and V is TRBV6-1; 10 nucleotides align to TRBD2. In nucleotides, the CDR3 is TGTGCCAGTCAAGGACTAGCGGACAACAATGAGCAGTTCTTC. It specifies CASQGLADNNEQFF.